This T cell receptor (beta chain) originates from a study of OX40 agonist ivuxolimab in advanced cancers. Study at large: A mean age of around 63 years, range roughly 20 to 79, was recorded, and roughly 83% were male. Of the participants, 40% to 50% had some prior anti-PD-1, anti-PD-L1 or anti-CTLA-4 therapy, which was allowed.

V was trimmed by 7 bases and J by 3 bases, leaving 23 bases between them. The CDR3 totals 17 residues. CDR1 and CDR2 (germline): MRHNA, SNTAGT. As to this clone: Antigen specificity is unknown.

Blood specimens came from baseline, cycle 4 day 1, and cycle 7 day 1. Repertoires were generated with immunoSEQ multiplex PCR, while TCRdb's copy carries only in-frame clones and drops some. The sample lists about 77,000 clones, 85% to 90% occurring once. Study findings and constraints: Not determined was the antigen specificity of the expanded peripheral T cells.

The J gene is TRBJ2-3, the V gene TRBV6-4, with a possible D match to TRBD1 (7 bases). The sequence came from an adult with an advanced solid tumor such as melanoma, head and neck, liver or kidney cancer. The sequencing here drew on CD4+ or CD8+ T cells sorted from blood, taken in a trial of the OX40 agonist ivuxolimab. CDR3: CASKDRWRGRPTDTQYF. The CDR3 DNA sequence: TGTGCCAGCAAGGATAGGTGGAGGGGGCGGCCGACAGATACGCAGTATTTT.